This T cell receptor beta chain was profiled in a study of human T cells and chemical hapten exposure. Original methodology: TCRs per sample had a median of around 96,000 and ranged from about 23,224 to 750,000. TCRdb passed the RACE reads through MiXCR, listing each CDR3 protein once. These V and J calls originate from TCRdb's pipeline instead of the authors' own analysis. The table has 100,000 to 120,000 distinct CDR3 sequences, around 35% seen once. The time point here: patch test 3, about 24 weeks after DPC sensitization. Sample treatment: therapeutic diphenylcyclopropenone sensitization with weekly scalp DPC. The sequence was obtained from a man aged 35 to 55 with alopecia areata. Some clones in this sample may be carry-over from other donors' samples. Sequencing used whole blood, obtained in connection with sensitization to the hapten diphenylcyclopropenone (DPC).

The CDR3 DNA follows: TGTGCCAGCAGCTTATTTTCAGGGGGCCGAGTTGAACGGGATTATGGCTACACCTTC. Translated: CASSLFSGGRVERDYGYTF. This sequence joins TRBV7-8 and TRBJ1-2; 8 nucleotides agree with TRBD1. Trimming cost V 2 bases and J 5 bases; bases outside gene matches: 19. CDR1 and CDR2 from the germline V gene are SGHVS and FQNEAQ. The CDR3 consists of 19 residues.